These 13 T cell receptor beta chains were all obtained from the same sample, sequenced in a study of cytomegalovirus exposure and HLA in healthy donors (dated by TCRdb to between 2016 and 2019). The library was generated by the immunoSEQ multiplex PCR assay. For the multiplex PCR, a mixture combining 60 forward primers for TCR Vbeta segments and 13 reverse primers for TCR Jbeta segments was used. TCRdb's version of the immuneACCESS table is confined to in-frame rearrangements and falls short of the full clone set. An unresolved V gene accounts for under half of the shortfall where checked; the remainder is of unknown origin. The sample yields 150,000 to 170,000 clones; 65% to 80% were counted once. The leading ten clones occupy 4% to 4.5% of the sample. Specimen: PBMCs. The source is a middle-aged woman in good health and CMV-seronegative.

There are a few counts of this clone. This rearrangement joins TRBV19 to TRBJ2-6; 7 bases fit TRBD2. Per the germline V gene, CDR1 is LNHDA and CDR2 is SQIVND (reference sequence). The CDR3 consists of 16 residues. After removal of 3 bases from V and 0 bases from J, the junction contained 2 bases not matched to a gene. The CDR3 DNA reads as TGTGCCAGTAGTATGGGGGGGAGCTCTGGGGCCAACGTCCTGACTTTC. The encoded protein is CASSMGGSSGANVLTF. Based on the CDR3 plus reference TRBV19 and TRBJ2-6, the full variable domain is DGGITQSPKYLFRKEGQNVTLSCEQNLNHDAMYWYRQDPGQGLRLIYYSQIVNDFQKGDIAEGYSVSREKKESFPLTVTSAQKNPTAFYLCASSMGGSSGANVLTFGAGSRLTVL.

Only a few counts were recorded for this clone. At one of its ends the junction is not consistent with the germline gene, which may arise from a read error. The chain couples TRBV11-3 to TRBJ2-7; D call uncertain. Germline CDR1 is SGHNT and CDR2 is YENEEA. This CDR3 spans 13 amino acids. The CDR3 DNA follows: TGTGCCAGCAGCTTACCTGTCTCCGACGAGCAGTACTTC. Amino acid sequence: CASSLPVSDEQYF.

V usage is TRBV29-1 and J usage is TRBJ1-2; 8 bases are shared with TRBD1. V lost 3 bases to trimming and J lost 7 bases; unmatched junction nucleotides: 1. Germline V lookup: CDR1 SQVTM, CDR2 ANQGSEA. This CDR3 has 11 residues. The CDR3 nucleotides read TGCAGCGTTGAGGGGACAGGTGGCTACACCTTC. Its translation: CSVEGTGGYTF.

The chain employs TRBV28 and TRBJ2-1, with TRBD2 matching 7 bases. The CDR3 extends over 14 amino acids. The germline gives CDR1 MDHEN, CDR2 SYDVKM. Trimming at V came to 6 bases and at J to 10 bases, leaving 12 bases not matched to a gene. The CDR3 DNA sequence: TGTGCCAGCAGACACCTGGCGGGGGTACGGGAGCAGTTCTTC. It encodes CASRHLAGVREQFF.

Comment on this clone: Different DNA sequences within this sample yield the same CDR3. This sequence joins TRBV5-1 and TRBJ1-5; D call uncertain. V lost 0 bases and J 2 bases, leaving 3 bases between the germline ends. Per germline, CDR1 SGHRS and CDR2 YFSETQ. The CDR3 consists of 13 residues. CDR3: CASSLAGNQPQHF. In DNA form, the CDR3 reads TGCGCCAGCAGCTTGGCGGGCAATCAGCCCCAGCATTTT. The full variable domain, with the rest looked up from reference TRBV5-1 and TRBJ1-5, is KAGVTQTPRYLIKTRGQQVTLSCSPISGHRSVSWYQQTPGQGLQFLFEYFSETQRNKGNFPGRFSGRQFSNSRSEMNVSTLELGDSALYLCASSLAGNQPQHFGDGTRLSIL.

The CDR3 sequence: CASSSHTNSPLHF. Written as DNA, the CDR3 is TGTGCCAGCAGTTCTCACACGAATTCACCCCTCCACTTT. The V gene is TRBV6-5, the J gene TRBJ1-6; no firm D call. The CDR3 runs to 13 residues. V was cut by 4 bases and J by 7 bases, with 8 bases left in between. Germline V gene sequence: CDR1 MNHEY, CDR2 SVGAGI.

The chain links TRBV7-8 to TRBJ1-3; 7 bases match TRBD1. Germline V lookup: CDR1 SGHVS, CDR2 FQNEAQ. This CDR3 has 14 amino acids. After removal of 5 bases from V and 1 base from J, the junction contained 2 bases not matched to a gene. CDR3 sequence (DNA): TGTGCCAGCAGCCTGGACAGGTCTGGAAACACCATATATTTT. Residues: CASSLDRSGNTIYF.

Only a few counts were recorded for this clone. The DNA for the CDR3 is TGTGCCAGCAGTGCTAGCTCCTATAATTCACCCCTCCACTTT. It specifies CASSASSYNSPLHF. The J gene is TRBJ1-6, the V gene TRBV6-4; D is uncertain. From germline, CDR1 is MRHNA and CDR2 SNTAGT. This CDR3 contains 14 residues. The germline V and J ends were trimmed by 4 bases and 0 bases, with 4 bases remaining between them.

The rearrangement uses TRBV4-1 and TRBJ1-1; tentatively, D is TRBD1 (6 bases). CDR3 length: 14 residues. The V end lost 3 bases, the J end lost 2 bases, and 10 bases lay between the germline ends. The germline CDR1 and CDR2 sequences are MGHRA and YSYEKL. CDR3 DNA sequence: TGCGCCAGCAGCCAGAACAGGGCAAACACTGAAGCTTTCTTT. It translates to CASSQNRANTEAFF.

The V call is TRBV6-6, the J call TRBJ2-2, with 9 bases identical to TRBD1. The CDR3 extends over 15 amino acids. Trimming took 6 bases from V and 5 from J; bases not matched to a gene: 7. Germline V gene sequence: CDR1 MNHNY, CDR2 SVGAGI (reference sequence). The DNA for the CDR3 is TGTGCCAGCAGGCCGACAGGGGGGGGGACCGGGGAGCTGTTTTTT. As protein: CASRPTGGGTGELFF.

The V gene is TRBV6-1, the J gene TRBJ1-1, with D perhaps matching TRBD1 (5 bases). Per the germline V gene, CDR1 is MNHNS and CDR2 is SASEGT. The V end was cut by 6 bases, the J end by 1 base, with 12 bases between. The CDR3 has 14 amino acids. In nucleotides, the CDR3 is TGTGCCAGCAGAAGGGCCGGACAGAACACTGAAGCTTTCTTT. Translated, it gives CASRRAGQNTEAFF.

The V and J genes are TRBV6-6 and TRBJ2-5, with TRBD1 as a possible D gene (5 bases). The ends were cut back, 5 bases at V and 1 base at J, with 8 bases in the middle. Germline V gene sequence: CDR1 MNHNY, CDR2 SVGAGI (reference sequence). The CDR3 length is 13 residues. In nucleotides, the CDR3 is TGTGCCAGCAGTATCCAGGGCCAAGAGACCCAGTACTTC. Translated: CASSIQGQETQYF.

The rearrangement joins TRBV5-1 to TRBJ1-4; no clear D gene. Germline V CDR1 and CDR2: SGHRS, YFSETQ. This CDR3 comprises 15 residues. The V gene lost 1 base and the J gene lost 4 bases, with 11 bases spanning the gap. CDR3: CASSLLSGSNEKLFF. The CDR3, as DNA: TGCGCCAGCAGCTTGTTGTCAGGAAGTAATGAAAAACTGTTTTTT.